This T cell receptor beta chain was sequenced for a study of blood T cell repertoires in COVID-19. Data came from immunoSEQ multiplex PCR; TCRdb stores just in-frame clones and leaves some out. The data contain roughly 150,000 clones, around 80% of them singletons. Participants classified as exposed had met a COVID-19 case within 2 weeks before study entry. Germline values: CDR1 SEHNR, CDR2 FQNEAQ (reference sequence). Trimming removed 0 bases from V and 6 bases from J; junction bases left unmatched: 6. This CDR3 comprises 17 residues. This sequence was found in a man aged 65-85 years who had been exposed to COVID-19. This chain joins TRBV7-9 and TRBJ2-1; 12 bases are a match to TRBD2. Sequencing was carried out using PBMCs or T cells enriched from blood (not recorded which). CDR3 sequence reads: CASSLAPGTSGSNEQFF. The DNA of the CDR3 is TGTGCCAGCAGCTTAGCGCCCGGGACTAGCGGGTCCAATGAGCAGTTCTTC.